This is a list of T cell receptor beta chains from one sample in a study of blood T cell repertoires in COVID-19. Sequencing used immunoSEQ multiplex PCR; TCRdb keeps in-frame clones, though not all of them. The table lists 270,000 or so clones, roughly 87% of them singletons. What was sequenced was peripheral blood. All receptors come from a human donor in a cohort sampled during active COVID-19. Both conserved end residues are part of each CDR3. A D gene is named only where the DNA matches it firmly. Size tells how often a clone was seen (once, few, many) or the class of an expanded clone, and some rows leave it out.

TGCGCCAGCAGCCAAAAGTCGCGACTGGCTAACAATGAGCAGTTCTTC,CASSQKSRLANNEQFF,TRBV4-1,TRBJ2-1,NA,NA
TGTGCCAGTGGGCCTGAAGCTTTCTTT,CASGPEAFF,TRBV19,TRBJ1-1,NA,NA
TGTGCCAGCAGCTGGGGACAGAACTACGAGCAGTACTTC,CASSWGQNYEQYF,TRBV11-2,TRBJ2-7,NA,TRBD1
TGTGCCAGCAGCTTAGACAGATATGGCTACACCTTC,CASSLDRYGYTF,TRBV7-8,TRBJ1-2,few,NA
TGTGCCAGCAGCAAGGAGGTATACAATGAGCAGTTCTTC,CASSKEVYNEQFF,TRBV7-2,TRBJ2-1,NA,NA
TGTGCCAGCAGCTTAGGGACAGGCCATCCTGGGGCCAACGTCCTGACTTTC,CASSLGTGHPGANVLTF,TRBV7-9,TRBJ2-6,NA,TRBD1
TGTGCCAGCAGGAAGGTTGGACAGGGGGCCGACACTGAAGCTTTCTTT,CASRKVGQGADTEAFF,TRBV2,TRBJ1-1,NA,TRBD1
TGTGCCAGCAGCTTGGAGGAATTACAGGGGGCTAACTATGGCTACACCTTC,CASSLEELQGANYGYTF,TRBV7-2,TRBJ1-2,NA,TRBD1
TGTGCCAGCACAAAACCGGGACAGGGAAGATCTCAGCCCCAGCATTTT,CASTKPGQGRSQPQHF,TRBV28,TRBJ1-5,NA,TRBD1
TGTGCCACCAGTGATTGGGAGACTAGAAGGGATGAGCAGTTCTTC,CATSDWETRRDEQFF,TRBV24-1,TRBJ2-1,NA,NA
TGTGCCAGCAGTACCTTTTCGGCGGGCAACACTGAAGCTTTCTTT,CASSTFSAGNTEAFF,TRBV6-2/TRBV6-3,TRBJ1-1,few,NA
TGTGCCATCAGTGGTTCGGGAGAGACCCAGTACTTC,CAISGSGETQYF,TRBV10-3,TRBJ2-5,NA,NA
TGCAGTGCTAGTGGGAAGCGCGATTACGAGCAGTACTTC,CSASGKRDYEQYF,TRBV20-1,TRBJ2-7,NA,NA
TGTGCCAGCAGTTACGCTAGGGGATTCTCTGGAAACACCATATATTTT,CASSYARGFSGNTIYF,TRBV6-5,TRBJ1-3,NA,NA
TGTGCCAGCAGTCCTAAGTATCAGGGGGTCGGTCAGCCCCAGCATTTT,CASSPKYQGVGQPQHF,TRBV7-8,TRBJ1-5,NA,TRBD1
TGTGCCAGCAGGCTGGGAGAGGGGGCCTACGAGCAGTACTTC,CASRLGEGAYEQYF,TRBV6-5,TRBJ2-7,NA,NA
TGTGCCAGCAGCGTCCGGGAAGGGCAGTACTTC,CASSVREGQYF,TRBV9,TRBJ2-4,NA,NA
TGTGCCAGCAGCTTATTGCTAGCGGGAAGGGGGACGTTAAATGAGCAGTTCTTC,CASSLLLAGRGTLNEQFF,TRBV7-6,TRBJ2-1,once,TRBD2
TGTGCCTGGAGGCCCCCCCTTGGGCATAGCAATCAGCCCCAGCATTTT,CAWRPPLGHSNQPQHF,TRBV30,TRBJ1-5,NA,NA
TGTGCCACCAGCCGGACAGGGTTTGACACTGAAGCTTTCTTT,CATSRTGFDTEAFF,TRBV15,TRBJ1-1,NA,TRBD1
TGTGCCTGGAGTGTTCGGGGGATTATCACAGATACGCAGTATTTT,CAWSVRGIITDTQYF,TRBV30,TRBJ2-3,NA,NA
TGTGCCAGCAGTTCTCACGGACAGGAAGAGACCCAGTACTTC,CASSSHGQEETQYF,TRBV27,TRBJ2-5,NA,TRBD1
TGTGCCAGCAGCAAAGCGCTATCTTTTAACCTAGCGGGACCAACCGGGGAGCTGTTTTTT,CASSKALSFNLAGPTGELFF,TRBV21-1,TRBJ2-2,NA,NA
TGTGCCAGCAGCAGGACAGGGTTAGGAGAAAAACTGTTTTTT,CASSRTGLGEKLFF,TRBV6-6,TRBJ1-4,NA,TRBD1
TGTGCCAGCAGTTTCCTTGGGGCCAACGTCCTGACTTTC,CASSFLGANVLTF,TRBV27,TRBJ2-6,NA,NA
TGTGCCAGCAGCCGGAGGGAAAACACTGAAGCTTTCTTT,CASSRRENTEAFF,TRBV3-1/TRBV3-2,TRBJ1-1,NA,NA
TGTGCCACCAGTGATTCATTAGCGGGAGGGTTCACAGATACGCAGTATTTT,CATSDSLAGGFTDTQYF,TRBV24-1,TRBJ2-3,NA,TRBD2
TGTGCCAGCAGCCTACAGGGGGAGACCCAGTACTTC,CASSLQGETQYF,TRBV7-9,TRBJ2-5,NA,TRBD1
TGTGCCAGCAGCGTAGTCCAAACCGGGGAGCTGTTTTTT,CASSVVQTGELFF,TRBV9,TRBJ2-2,NA,NA
TGTGCCAGTACGGGAGTAAGCACAGATACGCAGTATTTT,CASTGVSTDTQYF,TRBV19,TRBJ2-3,NA,NA
TGTGCCAGCAGCTCCGAAACAGGGACTGAAGCTTTCTTT,CASSSETGTEAFF,TRBV7-2,TRBJ1-1,NA,NA
TGTGCCAGCCTCATAGCGGGAGGGGACACCGGGGAGCTGTTTTTT,CASLIAGGDTGELFF,TRBV6-5,TRBJ2-2,NA,TRBD2
TGTGCCAGCAGCTGGGAGCCGAGGGATTCCTACGAGCAGTACTTC,CASSWEPRDSYEQYF,TRBV5-4,TRBJ2-7,NA,NA
TGCGCCAGCAGCTTCCGGGACTGGGGGACCTACGAGCAGTACTTC,CASSFRDWGTYEQYF,TRBV5-1,TRBJ2-7,NA,NA
TGTGCCAGCAGAGGGGGAATGAACACTGAAGCTTTCTTT,CASRGGMNTEAFF,TRBV27,TRBJ1-1,NA,NA
TGTGCCAGCAGGGCCTTTGGGGGGAATGAGCAGTTCTTC,CASRAFGGNEQFF,TRBV5-4,TRBJ2-1,NA,NA
TGCGCCAGCAGCTTGGAACTAGCGGGAGCATACAATGAGCAGTTCTTC,CASSLELAGAYNEQFF,TRBV5-1,TRBJ2-1,NA,TRBD2
TGTGCCAGCAGCACCGGGATCAATGGCTACACCTTC,CASSTGINGYTF,TRBV5-8,TRBJ1-2,NA,NA
TGTGCCAGCAGTGACTCGGTGGCGGGAGCGGGCACAGATACGCAGTATTTT,CASSDSVAGAGTDTQYF,TRBV6-4,TRBJ2-3,large,TRBD2
TGCAGTGCTAGTGCAGGGCGCACTGAAGCTTTCTTT,CSASAGRTEAFF,TRBV20-1,TRBJ1-1,few,NA
TGTGCCAGCAGCCAAGTACAGGGGGCAGGCGAGCAGTACTTC,CASSQVQGAGEQYF,TRBV3-1/TRBV3-2,TRBJ2-7,NA,TRBD1
TGTGCCAGCAGCTTATGGGGGACAGGGAGATTCTACGAGCAGTACTTC,CASSLWGTGRFYEQYF,TRBV7-9,TRBJ2-7,NA,TRBD1
TGTGCCAGCTCTCCGACAGCAGCAACTAATGAAAAACTGTTTTTT,CASSPTAATNEKLFF,TRBV18,TRBJ1-4,NA,NA
TGTGCCAGCAGCTTAGGGGTTCTTCCGGGGACCCAGTACTTC,CASSLGVLPGTQYF,TRBV7-2,TRBJ2-5,NA,NA
TGCAGCGTCTTAACCCCTGGACAGGGCGCACCCCTCCACTTT,CSVLTPGQGAPLHF,TRBV29-1,TRBJ1-6,NA,TRBD1
TGCGCCAGCAGCTTGGCCCCGACAGGGCGGAGCTACACCTTC,CASSLAPTGRSYTF,TRBV5-1,TRBJ1-2,NA,TRBD1
TGTGCCAGCAGCCAAAGTTGGAGCGGGGACGGCCGGACAGATACGCAGTATTTT,CASSQSWSGDGRTDTQYF,TRBV3-1/TRBV3-2,TRBJ2-3,NA,TRBD2
TGTGCCAGCAGGTTGGGACTAGCGGCCTACGAGCAGTACTTC,CASRLGLAAYEQYF,TRBV28,TRBJ2-7,NA,TRBD2
TGTGCCACCGCCCAGGGGGCTAGCACAGATACGCAGTATTTT,CATAQGASTDTQYF,TRBV10-3,TRBJ2-3,NA,TRBD1
TGTGCCAGTAGAGATAGGGGACCAGGGGGTAACTATGGCTACACCTTC,CASRDRGPGGNYGYTF,TRBV19,TRBJ1-2,NA,TRBD1
TGTGCCAGCAGACAACAGGGAATTACCTTCGAGCAGTACTTC,CASRQQGITFEQYF,TRBV28,TRBJ2-7,NA,NA
TGCGCCAGCAGCTTGGGGGCGGGAAACATTCAGTACTTC,CASSLGAGNIQYF,TRBV5-1,TRBJ2-4,NA,NA
TGTGCCAGCACCTTTAGCGGGAGTGGCACAGATACGCAGTATTTT,CASTFSGSGTDTQYF,TRBV5-8,TRBJ2-3,once,TRBD2
TGCGCCAGCAGCCGAATGCTACGGAGGCGTGCCGGGGAGCTGTTTTTT,CASSRMLRRRAGELFF,TRBV4-1,TRBJ2-2,NA,NA